Described below is a single T cell receptor (beta chain) sequence and its context. CDR1 is MDHEN and CDR2 is SYDVKM in the germline V gene. V lost 5 bases and J 3 bases, leaving 17 bases between the germline ends. CDR3 size: 16 residues. The data originate from a study of T-cell reconstitution after alpha-beta-depleted transplantation in children. Preparation of the TCRbeta library involved a method that used unique molecular identifiers. Each CDR3 protein gets one entry after TCRdb re-called the PCR reads with MiXCR. The table has a few hundred thousand distinct CDR3 sequences, around 21% seen once. The chain is built from TRBV28 and TRBJ2-1; D is tentatively TRBD1 or TRBD2 (7 bases each). The sequence was obtained from a human donor who donated a stem cell graft to a child with acute myeloid leukemia. The sequences come from PBMCs from the stem cell graft donor, collected from the stem cell graft. CDR3 sequence (DNA): TGTGCCAGCAGTGGCCCAGGGGGGGGCTACTACAATGAGCAGTTCTTC. Translated, it gives CASSGPGGGYYNEQFF.